One sample yielded the 27 T cell receptor beta chains listed below, sequenced in a study of shared clonotypes between healthy human individuals. Clones were read by immunoSEQ multiplex PCR, and TCRdb kept only the in-frame ones, dropping some. The sample consists of 2 million to 2.5 million clones, under 97% of them appearing once. The sample consisted of naive CD4+ T cells sorted from blood. Subset given: CD45RA+ positively selected. These receptors came from a man between 18 and 35 years old in good health.

V and J are TRBV5-1 and TRBJ1-6; D is perhaps TRBD1 (6 bases). Trimming cost V 2 bases and J 8 bases, with 14 bases left between them. Germline CDR1 is SGHRS and CDR2 is YFSETQ. The CDR3 extends over 15 amino acids. As DNA, the CDR3 is TGCGCCAGCAGCTTTGGGGGCAAGGAGGATTCACCCCTCCACTTT. The encoded protein is CASSFGGKEDSPLHF.

The chain carries TRBV2 and TRBJ2-6, with 7 bases lining up with TRBD1. The CDR3 spans 15 residues. Germline loops: CDR1 SNHLY, CDR2 FYNNEI. Unmatched junction bases numbered 2, after V lost 5 bases and J lost 1 base. In nucleotides, the CDR3 is TGTGCCAGCAGTAGACAGGGTTCTGGGGCCAACGTCCTGACTTTC. Translated: CASSRQGSGANVLTF.

The DNA for the CDR3 is TGTGCCATCAGTGACCAAGGGGCGTACAGCTCCTACGAGCAGTACTTC. This codes for CAISDQGAYSSYEQYF. The V gene is TRBV10-3, the J gene TRBJ2-7; perhaps TRBD1 as D (5 bases). Germline V gene lookup returns CDR1 ENHRY and CDR2 SYGVKD. With 3 bases removed from V and 0 bases from J, the gap between germline ends came to 15 bases. This CDR3 comprises 16 residues.

V usage is TRBV28 and J usage is TRBJ2-3; TRBD2 matches 8 bases. The germline V gene has CDR1 MDHEN and CDR2 SYDVKM. This CDR3 is built from 16 residues. Trimming removed 1 base from V and 1 base from J; junction bases left unmatched: 4. CDR3 bases: TGTGCCAGCAGTTTATTCGGGGGGGCGGGCACAGATACGCAGTATTTT. Its translation is CASSLFGGAGTDTQYF.

The chain joins TRBV4-1 to TRBJ2-7; the D gene is possibly TRBD2 (5 bases). The germline V and J ends were trimmed by 3 bases and 2 bases, with 5 bases remaining between them. Germline V gene lookup returns CDR1 MGHRA and CDR2 YSYEKL. The CDR3 is made up of 12 amino acids. CDR3 bases: TGCGCCAGCAGCCAGACTACCTACGAGCAGTACTTC. It specifies CASSQTTYEQYF.

This chain joins TRBV14 and TRBJ1-5; the D gene is possibly TRBD1 (6 bases). Trimming cost V 5 bases and J 9 bases, with 11 bases left between them. This CDR3 comprises 12 residues. Germline assignment: CDR1 SGHDN and CDR2 FVKESK. The CDR3 loop reads CASSLKGGPQHF. CDR3 DNA sequence: TGTGCCAGCAGCTTGAAAGGGGGGCCCCAGCATTTT.

The rearrangement joins TRBV9 to TRBJ1-2, with TRBD1 as a possible D gene (5 bases). The CDR3 is made up of 16 amino acids. V lost 3 bases to trimming and J lost 5 bases, with 20 bases between them. The germline CDR1 and CDR2 sequences are SGDLS and YYNGEE. In nucleotides, the CDR3 is TGTGCCAGCAGCGAGAGAGGATCGCAGGGCGGTTATGGCTACACCTTC. Its protein product is CASSERGSQGGYGYTF.

This rearrangement joins TRBV30 to TRBJ2-7; 11 nucleotides align to TRBD1. V lost 2 bases, J lost 5 bases, and 11 bases stayed unmatched. Germline assignment: CDR1 GTSNPN and CDR2 SVGIG (reference sequence). This CDR3 spans 16 amino acids. The CDR3: CAWSHRRTGGFHEQYF. The CDR3 DNA reads TGTGCCTGGAGTCACCGACGGACAGGGGGCTTCCACGAGCAGTACTTC. Variable domain in full (rest from reference TRBV30 and TRBJ2-7): SQTIHQWPATLVQPVGSPLSLECTVEGTSNPNLYWYRQAAGRGLQLLFYSVGIGQISSEVPQNLSASRPQDRQFILSSKKLLLSDSGFYLCAWSHRRTGGFHEQYFGPGTRLTVT.

CDR3 loop: CASTRQGGDYTF. The CDR3 DNA reads as TGTGCCAGCACTAGACAGGGGGGAGACTACACCTTC. The chain uses TRBV6-5 and TRBJ1-2; TRBD1 aligns across 9 bases. The CDR3 is 12 amino acids. The germline V gene has CDR1 MNHEY and CDR2 SVGAGI. J lost 10 bases, V lost 7 bases, and 7 bases had no gene match.

The V call is TRBV4-3, the J call TRBJ2-1; 7 positions agree with TRBD2. With 0 bases clipped from V and 3 bases from J, the junction kept 8 bases outside the gene matches. The CDR3 is made up of 17 amino acids. Germline CDR1 and CDR2: LGHNA and YSLEER. Written as DNA, the CDR3 is TGCGCCAGCAGCCAAGATGATCCTAGCGGATACTACAATGAGCAGTTCTTC. It yields the protein CASSQDDPSGYYNEQFF.

The genes are TRBV19 and TRBJ2-1, with 11 positions matching TRBD2. The germline V gene has CDR1 LNHDA and CDR2 SQIVND (reference sequence). The CDR3 covers 13 residues. Trimming removed 7 bases from V and 9 bases from J; junction bases left unmatched: 5. The CDR3 DNA reads as TGTGCCAGTAACCTAGCGGGAGGACTTGAGCAGTTCTTC. Its translation is CASNLAGGLEQFF.

This chain joins TRBV21-1 and TRBJ2-7; the DNA was not compared with TRBD2, the D call given in the table. TRBV21-1 is listed as a pseudogene. The CDR3 contains 15 residues. CDR3 sequence: CASSKGRAGHHEQYF. The CDR3 bases are TGTGCCAGCAGCAAAGGGCGGGCGGGGCACCACGAGCAGTACTTC.

This chain joins TRBV7-9 and TRBJ1-3, with TRBD1 as a possible D gene (5 bases). The V gene lost 1 base and the J gene lost 0 bases, with 16 bases spanning the gap. The germline CDR1 and CDR2 sequences are SEHNR and FQNEAQ (reference sequence). The CDR3 has 18 residues. The CDR3 reads CASSLGGTREGSGNTIYF. As DNA, the CDR3 is TGTGCCAGCAGCTTAGGAGGGACGCGGGAAGGCTCTGGAAACACCATATATTTT.

The J gene is TRBJ2-5, the V gene TRBV29-1, with TRBD1 identical over 9 bases. Losses at the gene ends were 7 bases for V and 2 bases for J; bases not matched to a gene: 8. Germline V gene sequence: CDR1 SQVTM, CDR2 ANQGSEA. This CDR3 spans 14 amino acids. CDR3 sequence: CSARQGGTQETQYF. For the CDR3, the DNA is TGCAGCGCTAGACAGGGGGGGACACAAGAGACCCAGTACTTC.

The chain has TRBV5-6 and TRBJ1-2; D is unresolved. Trimming cost V 2 bases and J 2 bases, with 4 bases left between them. This CDR3 comprises 12 residues. In germline, CDR1 is SGHDT, CDR2 YYEEEE. The CDR3 protein is CASSFTNYGYTF. CDR3 in DNA: TGTGCCAGCAGCTTTACAAACTATGGCTACACCTTC.

The genes are TRBV18 and TRBJ1-6; D ambiguous. The germline gives CDR1 KGHSH, CDR2 LQKENI. The ends were cut back, 2 bases at V and 0 bases at J, with 11 bases in the middle. CDR3 length equals 17 residues. In DNA, the CDR3 is TGTGCCAGCTCACCAAATAATCCGAGCTCCTATAATTCACCCCTCCACTTT. This sequence encodes CASSPNNPSSYNSPLHF.

The V and J genes are TRBV15 and TRBJ2-7; 9 positions match TRBD2. The CDR3 extends over 18 amino acids. The germline V gene encodes CDR1 LNHNV and CDR2 YYDKDF (reference sequence). J was trimmed by 0 bases and V by 1 base; bases with no gene match: 10. In DNA form, the CDR3 reads TGTGCCACCAGCAGAGGACCGAAGACTAGCGGAATCTCCTACGAGCAGTACTTC. Translating it yields CATSRGPKTSGISYEQYF. Full variable domain (rest looked up from reference TRBV15 and TRBJ2-7): DAMVIQNPRYQVTQFGKPVTLSCSQTLNHNVMYWYQQKSSQAPKLLFHYYDKDFNNEADTPDNFQSRRPNTSFCFLDIRSPGLGDTAMYLCATSRGPKTSGISYEQYFGPGTRLTVT.

The chain links TRBV29-1 to TRBJ1-1; possible D gene TRBD1, 5 bases. CDR1 is SQVTM, CDR2 ANQGSEA, per germline. V dropped 6 bases and J dropped 0 bases, with 14 bases sitting between them. The CDR3 sequence is 14 residues long. The CDR3 spells CSVRVGLMNTEAFF. DNA of the CDR3: TGCAGCGTCCGCGTGGGACTCATGAACACTGAAGCTTTCTTT.

The chain couples TRBV6-1 to TRBJ1-5; no clear D. V was shortened by 8 bases and J by 0 bases, with 8 bases between the two germline ends. The CDR3 has 13 amino acids. The germline CDR1 and CDR2 sequences are MNHNS and SASEGT. CDR3 in DNA: TGTGCCAGCCCAAGGTTTAGCAATCAGCCCCAGCATTTT. Amino acids: CASPRFSNQPQHF.

The V call is TRBV11-1, the J call TRBJ1-6; maybe TRBD1 (6 bases). Germline V gives CDR1 SGHAT, CDR2 FQDESV (reference sequence). CDR3 length: 16 amino acids. V lost 5 bases to trimming and J lost 10 bases, with 21 bases between them. CDR3 bases: TGTGCCAGCAGCCCCACCGGGACACCAACCCGATCACCCCTCCACTTT. Protein product: CASSPTGTPTRSPLHF.

The V call is TRBV5-1, the J call TRBJ2-2; D might be TRBD2 (6 bases). The germline V gene has CDR1 SGHRS and CDR2 YFSETQ. The CDR3 runs to 16 residues. With 0 bases removed from V and 0 bases from J, the gap between germline ends came to 9 bases. The CDR3 here is CASSLVGGANTGELFF. The CDR3 nucleotides read TGCGCCAGCAGCTTGGTTGGAGGGGCGAACACCGGGGAGCTGTTTTTT.

The chain couples TRBV15 to TRBJ1-4; D not resolved. This CDR3 contains 13 residues. From germline, CDR1 is LNHNV and CDR2 YYDKDF (reference sequence). The V end lost 1 base, the J end lost 8 bases, and 8 bases lay between the germline ends. CDR3 loop: CATSRGSGEKLFF. In DNA, the CDR3 is TGTGCCACCAGCAGAGGGTCGGGAGAAAAACTGTTTTTT.

J is TRBJ2-3 and V is TRBV4-3, with 7 bases identical to TRBD1. The CDR3 has 16 amino acids. With V trimmed by 5 bases and J by 0 bases, 8 bases remained unmatched. Germline V CDR1 and CDR2: LGHNA, YSLEER. The CDR3 spells CASSKGAFTSTDTQYF. The CDR3 DNA sequence: TGCGCCAGCAGCAAGGGGGCCTTTACTAGCACAGATACGCAGTATTTT.

The V call is TRBV18, the J call TRBJ2-4, with no clear D. The germline CDR1 and CDR2 sequences are KGHSH and LQKENI. V lost 4 bases to trimming and J lost 0 bases, with 10 bases between them. This CDR3 contains 15 residues. The DNA for the CDR3 is TGTGCCAGCTCACAGGAGCCTCTAGCCAAAAACATTCAGTACTTC. This encodes CASSQEPLAKNIQYF.

The rearrangement joins TRBV19 to TRBJ1-5; D uncertain. The V end was cut by 4 bases, the J end by 1 base, with 11 bases between. Germline V CDR1 and CDR2: LNHDA, SQIVND (reference sequence). The CDR3 totals 15 residues. Here the CDR3 DNA reads TGTGCCAGTAGTACGCAAAGTACAAGCAATCAGCCCCAGCATTTT. Protein product: CASSTQSTSNQPQHF.

This rearrangement joins TRBV5-4 to TRBJ2-3; 14 nucleotides agree with TRBD2. This CDR3 is 16 amino acids long. CDR1 is SGHNT, CDR2 YYREEE, per germline (reference sequence). Germline trimming cut 4 bases from V and 3 bases from J; bases unmatched to any gene: 4. The DNA for the CDR3 is TGTGCCAGCAGCCTTAGGACTAGCGGGGGGACAGATACGCAGTATTTT. This codes for CASSLRTSGGTDTQYF. The full variable domain, in which reference TRBV5-4 and TRBJ2-3 provide the parts outside the CDR3, is ETGVTQSPTHLIKTRGQQVTLRCSSQSGHNTVSWYQQALGQGPQFIFQYYREEENGRGNFPPRFSGLQFPNYSSELNVNALELDDSALYLCASSLRTSGGTDTQYFGPGTRLTVL.

The rearrangement joins TRBV5-8 to TRBJ1-2; D gene ambiguous. Deletions cut 2 bases from V and 0 bases from J, with 8 bases between. The CDR3 contains 14 residues. CDR1 and CDR2 (germline): SGHTS, YDEGEE. The CDR3 DNA sequence: TGTGCCAGCAGCTTCGTCCAGTCTAACTATGGCTACACCTTC. Its translation is CASSFVQSNYGYTF.